Listed below are T cell receptor beta chains from one sample, sequenced in a study of OX40 agonist ivuxolimab in advanced cancers. The method was immunoSEQ multiplex PCR; TCRdb's version includes in-frame clones alone and lacks a portion of them. The data hold 80,000 to 95,000 clones, with roughly 93% observed a single time. The source material was CD4+ or CD8+ T cells sorted from blood, sampled in a trial of the OX40 agonist ivuxolimab. These receptors originate from an adult with an advanced solid tumor such as melanoma, head and neck, liver or kidney cancer. CDR3s include the opening cysteine and the closing phenylalanine or tryptophan. D genes are given only for firm matches. Clone size appears in some rows only: once, few, many, or a class for an expanded clone.

D: TRBD1
size: -
J: TRBJ1-1
V: TRBV29-1
CDR3: CSVGQGRNTEAFF
DNA: TGCAGCGTTGGACAGGGGAGAAACACTGAAGCTTTCTTT

D: -
size: -
J: TRBJ1-4
V: TRBV14
CDR3: CASSQEQGAISSGRKLFF
DNA: TGTGCCAGCAGCCAAGAGCAAGGGGCCATTAGTTCTGGTCGGAAACTGTTTTTT

D: TRBD2
size: once
J: TRBJ2-1
V: TRBV10-2
CDR3: CASIGLAGVDNEQFF
DNA: TGCGCCAGCATCGGACTAGCGGGAGTGGACAATGAGCAGTTCTTC

D: TRBD1
size: once
J: TRBJ2-5
V: TRBV5-1
CDR3: CASSQDRGLSQETQYF
DNA: TGCGCCAGCAGCCAAGACAGGGGGCTTAGTCAAGAGACCCAGTACTTC

D: -
size: -
J: TRBJ1-1
V: TRBV9
CDR3: CASSITALNTEAFF
DNA: TGTGCCAGCAGCATTACAGCATTGAACACTGAAGCTTTCTTT

D: -
size: -
J: TRBJ2-3
V: TRBV6-5
CDR3: CASSYSGRGLADTQYF
DNA: TGTGCCAGCAGTTACTCTGGCAGGGGACTGGCAGATACGCAGTATTTT

D: TRBD1
size: -
J: TRBJ2-4
V: TRBV25-1
CDR3: CASSLTGVDIQYF
DNA: TGTGCCAGCAGCTTAACAGGGGTGGACATTCAGTACTTC

D: TRBD1
size: -
J: TRBJ1-1
V: TRBV18
CDR3: CASSPQPTGGDTEAFF
DNA: TGTGCCAGCTCACCACAACCAACAGGGGGCGATACTGAAGCTTTCTTT

D: TRBD2
size: -
J: TRBJ2-7
V: TRBV4-3
CDR3: CASSQDSGLAGGFYEQYF
DNA: TGCGCCAGCAGCCAAGATTCCGGACTAGCGGGGGGGTTTTACGAGCAGTACTTC

D: -
size: -
J: TRBJ2-5
V: TRBV6-1
CDR3: CASSEEVGIQETQYF
DNA: TGTGCCAGCAGTGAGGAAGTAGGCATACAAGAGACCCAGTACTTC

D: TRBD2
size: -
J: TRBJ2-5
V: TRBV7-2
CDR3: CASSLGTSGETQYF
DNA: TGTGCCAGCAGCTTAGGGACTAGCGGAGAGACCCAGTACTTC

D: -
size: once
J: TRBJ2-1
V: TRBV28
CDR3: CASTGGSYNEQFF
DNA: TGTGCCAGCACCGGAGGCTCCTACAATGAGCAGTTCTTC

D: -
size: -
J: TRBJ2-6
V: TRBV6-5
CDR3: CASSYDGSGANVLTF
DNA: TGTGCCAGCAGTTACGATGGCTCTGGGGCCAACGTCCTGACTTTC

D: -
size: -
J: TRBJ1-2
V: TRBV10-3
CDR3: CAISESLGLDYGYTF
DNA: TGTGCCATCAGTGAGTCGCTGGGGCTCGACTATGGCTACACCTTC

D: TRBD1
size: -
J: TRBJ1-2
V: TRBV7-2
CDR3: CASSLGTGSGYTF
DNA: TGTGCCAGCAGCTTAGGGACAGGGAGCGGCTACACCTTC

D: TRBD1
size: -
J: TRBJ2-2
V: TRBV29-1
CDR3: CSVEPPTGTGNTGELFF
DNA: TGCAGCGTTGAACCCCCCACCGGGACAGGGAACACCGGGGAGCTGTTTTTT

D: -
size: -
J: TRBJ2-1
V: TRBV5-1
CDR3: CASSFGGIGSYNEQFF
DNA: TGCGCCAGCAGCTTCGGCGGGATAGGCTCCTACAATGAGCAGTTCTTC

D: TRBD1
size: -
J: TRBJ2-3
V: TRBV28
CDR3: CASSPGGRGTDTQYF
DNA: TGTGCCAGCAGCCCAGGGGGCCGTGGCACAGATACGCAGTATTTT

D: -
size: once
J: TRBJ2-7
V: TRBV5-1
CDR3: CASSFATMEYEQYF
DNA: TGCGCCAGCAGCTTCGCAACGATGGAATACGAGCAGTACTTC

D: TRBD1
size: -
J: TRBJ2-5
V: TRBV10-2
CDR3: CASHSPGTGLETQYF
DNA: TGCGCCAGCCATTCACCCGGGACAGGGTTAGAGACCCAGTACTTC

D: -
size: -
J: TRBJ2-3
V: TRBV29-1
CDR3: CSAPFAGRSTDTQYF
DNA: TGCAGCGCCCCGTTTGCAGGCCGAAGCACAGATACGCAGTATTTT

D: TRBD2
size: -
J: TRBJ2-1
V: TRBV7-6
CDR3: CASSLGGGNPYNEQFF
DNA: TGTGCCAGCAGCTTAGGGGGGGGAAATCCCTACAATGAGCAGTTCTTC

D: -
size: -
J: TRBJ2-5
V: TRBV28
CDR3: CASDGQNQETQYF
DNA: TGTGCCAGTGATGGACAGAACCAAGAGACCCAGTACTTC

D: TRBD2
size: -
J: TRBJ2-3
V: TRBV5-6
CDR3: CASSLALAGGSTDTQYF
DNA: TGTGCCAGCAGCTTGGCCCTAGCGGGAGGGTCCACAGATACGCAGTATTTT

D: -
size: -
J: TRBJ2-3
V: TRBV7-9
CDR3: CASSLDAASTDTQYF
DNA: TGTGCCAGCAGCTTAGACGCGGCTAGCACAGATACGCAGTATTTT

D: -
size: -
J: TRBJ2-7
V: TRBV20-1
CDR3: CSAWDYEQYF
DNA: TGTAGTGCCTGGGACTACGAGCAGTACTTC

D: TRBD1
size: -
J: TRBJ1-1
V: TRBV7-2
CDR3: CASSRDSASLKLAFF
DNA: TGTGCCAGCAGCCGGGACAGCGCATCTCTTAAATTAGCTTTCTTT

D: TRBD2
size: once
J: TRBJ2-4
V: TRBV25-1
CDR3: CASSERASGAKNIQYF
DNA: TGTGCCAGCAGTGAAAGGGCTAGCGGAGCCAAAAACATTCAGTACTTC

D: TRBD2
size: -
J: TRBJ2-1
V: TRBV5-1
CDR3: CASSLGVGAGSSYNEQFF
DNA: TGCGCCAGCAGCTTGGGGGTAGGAGCGGGGAGCTCCTACAATGAGCAGTTCTTC

D: -
size: -
J: TRBJ2-1
V: TRBV28
CDR3: CASSHGPSGSSSYNEQFF
DNA: TGTGCCAGCAGCCACGGTCCCTCTGGGTCGAGCTCCTACAATGAGCAGTTCTTC

D: -
size: few
J: TRBJ2-2
V: TRBV6-1
CDR3: CASSRTGRDTGELFF
DNA: TGTGCCAGCAGTAGGACAGGGAGGGACACCGGGGAGCTGTTTTTT

D: TRBD1
size: -
J: TRBJ1-5
V: TRBV2
CDR3: CASSEQGVGQPQHF
DNA: TGTGCCAGCAGTGAACAGGGGGTCGGTCAGCCCCAGCATTTT

D: -
size: once
J: TRBJ1-2
V: TRBV28
CDR3: CASSLHHLQSGYTF
DNA: TGTGCCAGCAGTTTACACCACTTACAGTCTGGCTACACCTTC

D: -
size: -
J: TRBJ1-1
V: TRBV9
CDR3: CASSGKQGGDTEAFF
DNA: TGTGCCAGCAGCGGAAAACAGGGAGGCGACACTGAAGCTTTCTTT

D: -
size: -
J: TRBJ2-5
V: TRBV7-9
CDR3: CASSRNTGGETQYF
DNA: TGTGCCAGCAGCCGCAATACAGGAGGGGAGACCCAGTACTTC

D: -
size: -
J: TRBJ1-1
V: TRBV6-5
CDR3: CASRGALEAFF
DNA: TGTGCCAGCAGAGGGGCCCTTGAAGCTTTCTTT

D: TRBD1
size: -
J: TRBJ2-7
V: TRBV6-6
CDR3: CASSYSRTGWEQYF
DNA: TGTGCCAGCAGTTACTCGAGGACAGGGTGGGAGCAGTACTTC

D: TRBD1
size: -
J: TRBJ1-2
V: TRBV9
CDR3: CASSSRQGSEDYGYTF
DNA: TGTGCCAGCAGCTCACGACAGGGGAGCGAGGACTATGGCTACACCTTC

D: TRBD2
size: -
J: TRBJ2-2
V: TRBV18
CDR3: CASSPLSGANTGELFF
DNA: TGTGCCAGCTCACCACTAAGCGGGGCGAACACCGGGGAGCTGTTTTTT

D: TRBD2
size: -
J: TRBJ2-4
V: TRBV5-1
CDR3: CASSLYWVGGRGSSIQYF
DNA: TGCGCCAGCAGCTTGTACTGGGTAGGCGGGAGGGGTTCGAGCATTCAGTACTTC

D: -
size: -
J: TRBJ1-4
V: TRBV28
CDR3: CASSFNGAGRSNEKLFF
DNA: TGTGCCAGCAGTTTCAACGGAGCAGGGAGGTCTAATGAAAAACTGTTTTTT

D: -
size: -
J: TRBJ1-1
V: TRBV9
CDR3: CASSQMNTEAFF
DNA: TGTGCCAGCAGCCAGATGAACACTGAAGCTTTCTTT

D: TRBD1
size: -
J: TRBJ2-1
V: TRBV5-1
CDR3: CASSEGQGFNEQFF
DNA: TGCGCCAGCAGCGAGGGACAGGGTTTCAATGAGCAGTTCTTC

D: TRBD1
size: -
J: TRBJ1-1
V: TRBV5-1
CDR3: CASSLAGQYNTEAFF
DNA: TGCGCCAGCAGCTTGGCGGGACAGTACAACACTGAAGCTTTCTTT

D: TRBD2
size: -
J: TRBJ2-2
V: TRBV5-1
CDR3: CASSMTTSGGTGELFF
DNA: TGCGCCAGCAGCATGACGACTAGCGGGGGCACCGGGGAGCTGTTTTTT

D: -
size: -
J: TRBJ2-7
V: TRBV15
CDR3: CATSRGIAEPYEQYF
DNA: TGTGCCACCAGCAGAGGGATAGCTGAACCCTACGAGCAGTACTTC

D: -
size: -
J: TRBJ2-3
V: TRBV9
CDR3: CASSVVGSQSDTQYF
DNA: TGTGCCAGCAGCGTAGTGGGATCCCAGTCCGATACGCAGTATTTT

D: TRBD2
size: -
J: TRBJ2-5
V: TRBV29-1
CDR3: CSGGAGGEYF
DNA: TGCAGCGGAGGAGCGGGGGGGGAGTACTTC

D: -
size: -
J: TRBJ1-2
V: TRBV2
CDR3: CASSEWEWGYTF
DNA: TGTGCCAGCAGTGAGTGGGAGTGGGGCTACACCTTC

D: -
size: few
J: TRBJ2-1
V: TRBV5-6
CDR3: CASSHPQETLLGNEQFF
DNA: TGTGCCAGCAGTCATCCTCAGGAGACCCTACTAGGCAATGAGCAGTTCTTC

D: -
size: -
J: TRBJ2-1
V: TRBV7-9
CDR3: CASSFSGYNEQFF
DNA: TGTGCCAGCAGCTTCTCAGGTTACAATGAGCAGTTCTTC

D: -
size: -
J: TRBJ1-2
V: TRBV18
CDR3: CASSPQTAYGYTF
DNA: TGTGCCAGCTCACCCCAAACTGCTTATGGCTACACCTTC

D: TRBD1
size: -
J: TRBJ1-1
V: TRBV7-2
CDR3: CASSQGQGVTEAFF
DNA: TGTGCCAGCAGCCAAGGACAGGGTGTTACTGAAGCTTTCTTT

D: -
size: -
J: TRBJ1-3
V: TRBV28
CDR3: CATKIGGGERSGNTIYF
DNA: TGTGCCACTAAGATTGGAGGGGGGGAACGTTCTGGAAACACCATATATTTT